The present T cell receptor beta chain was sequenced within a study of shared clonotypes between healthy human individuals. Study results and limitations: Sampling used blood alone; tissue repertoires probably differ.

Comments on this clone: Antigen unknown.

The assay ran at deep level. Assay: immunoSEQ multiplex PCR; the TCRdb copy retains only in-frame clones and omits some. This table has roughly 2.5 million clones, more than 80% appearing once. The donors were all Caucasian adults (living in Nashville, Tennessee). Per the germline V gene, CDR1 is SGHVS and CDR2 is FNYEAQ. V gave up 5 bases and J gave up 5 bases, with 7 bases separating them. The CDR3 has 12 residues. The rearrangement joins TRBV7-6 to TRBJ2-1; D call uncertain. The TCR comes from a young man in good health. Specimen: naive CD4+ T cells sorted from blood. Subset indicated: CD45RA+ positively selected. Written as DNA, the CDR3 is TGTGCCAGCAGCCCCGACCACAATGAGCAGTTCTTC. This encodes CASSPDHNEQFF.